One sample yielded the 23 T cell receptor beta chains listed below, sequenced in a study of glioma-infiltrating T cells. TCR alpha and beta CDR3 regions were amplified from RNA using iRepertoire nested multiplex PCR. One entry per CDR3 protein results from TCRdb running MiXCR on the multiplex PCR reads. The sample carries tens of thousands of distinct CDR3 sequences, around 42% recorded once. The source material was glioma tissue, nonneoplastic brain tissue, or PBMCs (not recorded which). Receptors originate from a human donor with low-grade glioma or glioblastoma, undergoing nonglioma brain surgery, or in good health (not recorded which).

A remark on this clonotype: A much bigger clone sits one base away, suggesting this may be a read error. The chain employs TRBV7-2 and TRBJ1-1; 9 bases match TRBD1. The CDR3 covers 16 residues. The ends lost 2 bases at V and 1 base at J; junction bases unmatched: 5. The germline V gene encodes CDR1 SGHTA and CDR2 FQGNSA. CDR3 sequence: CASSLTGGPANTEAFF. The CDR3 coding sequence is TGTGCCAGCAGCTTAACAGGGGGCCCTGCGAACACTGAAGCTTTCTTT.

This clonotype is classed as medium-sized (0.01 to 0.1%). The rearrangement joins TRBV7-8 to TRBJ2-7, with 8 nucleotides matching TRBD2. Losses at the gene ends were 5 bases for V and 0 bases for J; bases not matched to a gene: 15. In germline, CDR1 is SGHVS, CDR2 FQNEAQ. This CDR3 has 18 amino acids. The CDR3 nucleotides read TGTGCCAGCAGCCCGCTGCTCCCCGGGGGGGGCAACTCCTACGAGCAGTACTTC. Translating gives CASSPLLPGGGNSYEQYF.

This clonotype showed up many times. CDR3 sequence reads: CASSEDQEYNEQFF. CDR3 sequence (DNA): TGTGCCAGCAGTGAGGACCAAGAATACAATGAGCAGTTCTTC. This chain joins TRBV2 and TRBJ2-1; unclear D gene. This CDR3 has 14 amino acids. V gave up 3 bases and J gave up 4 bases, with 10 bases separating them. The germline CDR1 and CDR2 sequences are SNHLY and FYNNEI.

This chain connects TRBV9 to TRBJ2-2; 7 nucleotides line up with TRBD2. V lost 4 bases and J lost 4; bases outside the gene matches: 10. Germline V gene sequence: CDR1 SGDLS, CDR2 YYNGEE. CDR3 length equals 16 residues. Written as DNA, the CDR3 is TGTGCCAGCAGCCTGGGGGGGGGTAAGACCACCGGGGAGCTGTTTTTT. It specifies CASSLGGGKTTGELFF. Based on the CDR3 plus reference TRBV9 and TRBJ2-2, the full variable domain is DSGVTQTPKHLITATGQRVTLRCSPRSGDLSVYWYQQSLDQGLQFLIQYYNGEERAKGNILERFSAQQFPDLHSELNLSSLELGDSALYFCASSLGGGKTTGELFFGEGSRLTVL.

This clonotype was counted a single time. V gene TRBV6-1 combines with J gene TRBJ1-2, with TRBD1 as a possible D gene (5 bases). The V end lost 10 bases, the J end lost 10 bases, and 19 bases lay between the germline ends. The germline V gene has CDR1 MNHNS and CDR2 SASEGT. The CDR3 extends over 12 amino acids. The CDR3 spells CATRDGHYNYTF. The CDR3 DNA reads TGTGCCACTAGAGACGGACACTATAACTACACCTTC.

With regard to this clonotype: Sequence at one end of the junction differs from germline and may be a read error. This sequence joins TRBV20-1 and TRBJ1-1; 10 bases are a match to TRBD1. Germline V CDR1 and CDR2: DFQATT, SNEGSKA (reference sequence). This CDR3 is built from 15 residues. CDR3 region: CSARYKGQGNIEAFF. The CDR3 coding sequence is TGCAGTGCTAGGTATAAGGGACAGGGGAACATTGAAGCTTTCTTT.

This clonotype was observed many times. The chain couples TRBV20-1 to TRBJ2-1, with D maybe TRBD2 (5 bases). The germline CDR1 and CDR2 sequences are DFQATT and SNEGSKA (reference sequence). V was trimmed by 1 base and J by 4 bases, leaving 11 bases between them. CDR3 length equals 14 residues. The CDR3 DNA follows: TGCAGTGCTAGAGTTCCCCCGGGATACAATGAGCAGTTCTTC. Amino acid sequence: CSARVPPGYNEQFF.

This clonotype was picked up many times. CDR3: CASSVEGRGTGELFF. In nucleotides, the CDR3 is TGTGCCAGCAGTGTTGAGGGGCGCGGGACCGGGGAGCTGTTTTTT. The chain couples TRBV6-1 to TRBJ2-2; D is possibly TRBD1 or TRBD2 (5 bases each). In germline, CDR1 is MNHNS, CDR2 SASEGT. This CDR3 is 15 amino acids long. V lost 4 bases to trimming and J lost 5 bases, with 14 bases between them.

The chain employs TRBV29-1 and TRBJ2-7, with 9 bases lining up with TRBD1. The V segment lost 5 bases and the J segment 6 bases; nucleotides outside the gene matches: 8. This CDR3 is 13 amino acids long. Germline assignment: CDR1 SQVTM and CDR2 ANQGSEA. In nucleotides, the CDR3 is TGCAGCGTTCAACGGGACAGGGCCTCCGAGCAGTACTTC. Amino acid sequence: CSVQRDRASEQYF.

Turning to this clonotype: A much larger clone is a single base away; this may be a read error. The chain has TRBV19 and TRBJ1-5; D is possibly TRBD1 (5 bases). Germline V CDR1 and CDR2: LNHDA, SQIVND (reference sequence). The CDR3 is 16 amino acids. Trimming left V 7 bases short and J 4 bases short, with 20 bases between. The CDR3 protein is CASKAEHTGRNQPQHF. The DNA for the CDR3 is TGTGCCAGTAAAGCGGAACACACAGGAAGAAATCAGCCCCAGCATTTT.

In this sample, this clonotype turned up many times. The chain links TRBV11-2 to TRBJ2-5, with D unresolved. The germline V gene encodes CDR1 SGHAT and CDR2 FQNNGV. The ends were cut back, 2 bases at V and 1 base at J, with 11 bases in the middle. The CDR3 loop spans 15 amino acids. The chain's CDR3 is CASSLTAGSQETQYF. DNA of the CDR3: TGTGCCAGCAGCTTAACGGCCGGTTCCCAAGAGACCCAGTACTTC.

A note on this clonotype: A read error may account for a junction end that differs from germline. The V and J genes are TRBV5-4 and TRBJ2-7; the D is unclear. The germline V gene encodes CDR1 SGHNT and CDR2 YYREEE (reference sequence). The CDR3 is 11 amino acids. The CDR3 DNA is TGTGCCAACAGCCTCGACTACGAGCAGTACTTC. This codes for CANSLDYEQYF.

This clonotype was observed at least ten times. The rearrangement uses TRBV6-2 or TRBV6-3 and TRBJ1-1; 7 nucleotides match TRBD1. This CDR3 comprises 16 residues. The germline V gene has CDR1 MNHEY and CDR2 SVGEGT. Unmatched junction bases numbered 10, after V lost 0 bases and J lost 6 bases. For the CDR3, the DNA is TGTGCCAGCAGTTACTCGAGGAGGGGGCTTAGCGCTGAAGCTTTCTTT. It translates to CASSYSRRGLSAEAFF.

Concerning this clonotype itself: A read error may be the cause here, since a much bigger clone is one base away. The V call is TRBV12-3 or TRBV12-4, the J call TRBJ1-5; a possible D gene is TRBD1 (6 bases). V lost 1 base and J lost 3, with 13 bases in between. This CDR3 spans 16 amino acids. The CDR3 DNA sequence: TGTGCCAGCAGTTTAGAACAGGGATATCCCAATCAGCCCCAGCATTTT. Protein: CASSLEQGYPNQPQHF.

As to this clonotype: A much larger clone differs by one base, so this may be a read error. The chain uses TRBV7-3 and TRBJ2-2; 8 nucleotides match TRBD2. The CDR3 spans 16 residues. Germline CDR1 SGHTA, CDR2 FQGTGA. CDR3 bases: TGTGCCAGCCGGCCCGGACTAGCCGCGAACACCGGGGAGCTGTTATTT. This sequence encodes CASRPGLAANTGELLF.

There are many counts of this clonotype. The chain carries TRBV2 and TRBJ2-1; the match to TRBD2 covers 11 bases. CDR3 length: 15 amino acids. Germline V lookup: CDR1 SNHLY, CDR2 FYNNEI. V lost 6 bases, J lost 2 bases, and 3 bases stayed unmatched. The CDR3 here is CASRRLAGPYNEQFF. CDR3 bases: TGTGCCAGCAGAAGACTAGCGGGGCCCTACAATGAGCAGTTCTTC.

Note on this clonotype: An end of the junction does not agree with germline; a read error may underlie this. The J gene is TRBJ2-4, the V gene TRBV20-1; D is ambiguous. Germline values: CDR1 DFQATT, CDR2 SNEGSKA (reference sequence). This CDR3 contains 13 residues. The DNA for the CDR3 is TGCAGTGCTGAAGAGGTGGCAAAAAGCATTCAGTACTTC. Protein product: CSAEEVAKSIQYF.

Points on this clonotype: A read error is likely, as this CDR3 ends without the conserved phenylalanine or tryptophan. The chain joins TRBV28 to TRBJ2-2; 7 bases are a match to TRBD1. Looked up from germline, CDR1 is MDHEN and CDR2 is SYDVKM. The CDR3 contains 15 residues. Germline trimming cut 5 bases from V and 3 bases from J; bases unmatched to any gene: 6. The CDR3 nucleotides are TGTGCCAGCAGTCTAGGGACAGCGGACACCGGGGAGCTGTTTTCT. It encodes CASSLGTADTGELFS.

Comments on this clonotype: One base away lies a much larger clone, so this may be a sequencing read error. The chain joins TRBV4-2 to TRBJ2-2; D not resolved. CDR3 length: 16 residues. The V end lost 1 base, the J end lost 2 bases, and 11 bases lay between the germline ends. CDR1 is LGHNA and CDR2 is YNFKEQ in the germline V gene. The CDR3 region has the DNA TGTGCCAGCAGCCAAGTTCGCAGGAGTAACACCGGGGAGCTGTTTTTT. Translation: CASSQVRRSNTGELFF.

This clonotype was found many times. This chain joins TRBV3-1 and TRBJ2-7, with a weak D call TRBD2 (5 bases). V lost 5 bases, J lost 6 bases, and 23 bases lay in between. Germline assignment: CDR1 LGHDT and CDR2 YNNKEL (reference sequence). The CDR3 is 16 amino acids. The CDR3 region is CASSYQGIGPLAEQYF. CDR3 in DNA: TGTGCCAGCAGCTACCAAGGGATTGGACCCCTAGCCGAGCAGTACTTC.

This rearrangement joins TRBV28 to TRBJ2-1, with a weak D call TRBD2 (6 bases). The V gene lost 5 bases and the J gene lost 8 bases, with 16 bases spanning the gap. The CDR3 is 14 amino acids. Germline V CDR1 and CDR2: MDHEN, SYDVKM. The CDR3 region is CASSMVTSLDEQFF. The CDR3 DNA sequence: TGTGCCAGCAGTATGGTTACTAGCTTGGATGAGCAGTTCTTC.

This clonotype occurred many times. The CDR3 sequence: CASSQVFSGTVEQFF. The CDR3 nucleotides are TGCGCCAGCAGCCAAGTATTTAGCGGGACAGTCGAGCAGTTCTTC. This sequence joins TRBV4-3 and TRBJ2-1, with TRBD2 as a possible D gene (8 bases). This CDR3 has 15 residues. V was trimmed by 1 base and J by 10 bases, leaving 17 bases between them. Germline V CDR1 and CDR2: LGHNA, YSLEER.

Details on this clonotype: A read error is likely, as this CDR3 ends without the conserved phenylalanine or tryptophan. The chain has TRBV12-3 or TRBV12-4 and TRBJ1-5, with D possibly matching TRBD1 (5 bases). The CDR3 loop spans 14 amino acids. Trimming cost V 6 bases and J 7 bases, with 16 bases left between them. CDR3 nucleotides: TGTGCCAGCAGAGACGGGGGGTACAAGCAGCCCCAGCATTTG. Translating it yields CASRDGGYKQPQHL.